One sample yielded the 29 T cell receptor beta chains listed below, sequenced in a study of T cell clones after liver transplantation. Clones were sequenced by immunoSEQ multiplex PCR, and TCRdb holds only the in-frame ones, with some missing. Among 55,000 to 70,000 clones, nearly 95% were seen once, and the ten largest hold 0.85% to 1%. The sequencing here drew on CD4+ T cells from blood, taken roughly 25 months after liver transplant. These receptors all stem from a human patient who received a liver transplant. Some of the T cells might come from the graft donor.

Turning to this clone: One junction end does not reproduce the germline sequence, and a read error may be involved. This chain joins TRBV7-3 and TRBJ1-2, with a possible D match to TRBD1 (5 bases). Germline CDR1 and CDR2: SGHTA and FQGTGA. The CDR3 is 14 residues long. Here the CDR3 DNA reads TGTGCCAGCAGCTTAAATCAGGGTAACCATGGCTACACCTTC. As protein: CASSLNQGNHGYTF.

CDR3 nucleotides: TGTGCCAGCATCCTTGGGGGGGGGATCTTCTACGAGCAGTACTTC. It yields the protein CASILGGGIFYEQYF. V and J are TRBV2 and TRBJ2-7; 7 nucleotides agree with TRBD2. CDR3 length: 15 residues. With V trimmed by 7 bases and J by 3 bases, 12 bases remained unmatched. Germline CDR1 SNHLY, CDR2 FYNNEI.

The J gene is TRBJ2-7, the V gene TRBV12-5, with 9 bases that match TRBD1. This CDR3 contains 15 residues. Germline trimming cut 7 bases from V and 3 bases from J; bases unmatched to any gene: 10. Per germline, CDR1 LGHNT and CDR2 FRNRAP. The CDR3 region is CASAPGTGIIYEQYF. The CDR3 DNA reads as TGTGCTAGTGCCCCCGGGACAGGGATAATCTACGAGCAGTACTTC.

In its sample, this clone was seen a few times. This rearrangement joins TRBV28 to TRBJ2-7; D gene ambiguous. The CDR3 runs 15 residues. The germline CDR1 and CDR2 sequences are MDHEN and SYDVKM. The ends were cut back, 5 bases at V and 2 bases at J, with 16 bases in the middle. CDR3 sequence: CASSPSTTWAYEQYF. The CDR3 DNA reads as TGTGCCAGCAGTCCCTCGACAACTTGGGCCTACGAGCAGTACTTC.

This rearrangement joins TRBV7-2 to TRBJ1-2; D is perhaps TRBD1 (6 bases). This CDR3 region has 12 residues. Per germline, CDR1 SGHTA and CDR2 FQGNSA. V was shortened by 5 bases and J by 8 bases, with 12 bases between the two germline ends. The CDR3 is CASSIQGNGYTF. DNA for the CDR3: TGTGCCAGCAGCATACAGGGTAACGGCTACACCTTC.

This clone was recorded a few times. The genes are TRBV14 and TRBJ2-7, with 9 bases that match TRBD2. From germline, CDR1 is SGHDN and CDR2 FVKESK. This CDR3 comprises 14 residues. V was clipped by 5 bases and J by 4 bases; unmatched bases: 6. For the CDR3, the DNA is TGTGCCAGCAGCGGTAGCGGGAGCTGGTACGAGCAGTACTTC. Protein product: CASSGSGSWYEQYF.

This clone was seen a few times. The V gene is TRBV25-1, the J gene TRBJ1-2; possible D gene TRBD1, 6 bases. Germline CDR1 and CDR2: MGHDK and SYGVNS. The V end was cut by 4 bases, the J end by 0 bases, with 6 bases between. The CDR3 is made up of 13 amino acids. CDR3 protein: CASSGTANYGYTF. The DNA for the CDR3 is TGTGCCAGCAGTGGGACAGCTAACTATGGCTACACCTTC.

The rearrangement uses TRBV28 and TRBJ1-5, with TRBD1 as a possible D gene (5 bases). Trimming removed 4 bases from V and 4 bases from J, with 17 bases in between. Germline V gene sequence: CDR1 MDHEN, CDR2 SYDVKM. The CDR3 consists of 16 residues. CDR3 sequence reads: CASSSMGEQINQPQHF. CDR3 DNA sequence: TGTGCCAGCAGTTCCATGGGGGAACAGATAAATCAGCCCCAGCATTTT.

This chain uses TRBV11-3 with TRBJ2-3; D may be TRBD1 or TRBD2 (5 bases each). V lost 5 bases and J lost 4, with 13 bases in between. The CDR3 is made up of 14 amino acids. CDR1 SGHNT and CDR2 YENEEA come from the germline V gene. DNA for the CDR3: TGTGCCAGCAGCCGCGTTGGGACCGCAGATACGCAGTATTTT. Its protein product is CASSRVGTADTQYF. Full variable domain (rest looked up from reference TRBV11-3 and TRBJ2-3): EAGVVQSPRYKIIEKKQPVAFWCNPISGHNTLYWYLQNLGQGPELLIRYENEEAVDDSQLPKDRFSAERLKGVDSTLKIQPAELGDSAVYLCASSRVGTADTQYFGPGTRLTVL.

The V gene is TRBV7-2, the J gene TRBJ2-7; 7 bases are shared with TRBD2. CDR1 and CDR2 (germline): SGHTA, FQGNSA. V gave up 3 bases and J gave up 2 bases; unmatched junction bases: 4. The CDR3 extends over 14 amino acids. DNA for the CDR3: TGTGCCAGCAGCTTTATTGGGACTACCTACGAGCAGTACTTC. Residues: CASSFIGTTYEQYF.

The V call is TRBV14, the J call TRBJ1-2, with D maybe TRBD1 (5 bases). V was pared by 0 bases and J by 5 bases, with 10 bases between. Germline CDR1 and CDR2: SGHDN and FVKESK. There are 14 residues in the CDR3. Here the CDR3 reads CASSQDRQGYGYTF. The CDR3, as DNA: TGTGCCAGCAGCCAAGATCGGCAGGGTTATGGCTACACCTTC.

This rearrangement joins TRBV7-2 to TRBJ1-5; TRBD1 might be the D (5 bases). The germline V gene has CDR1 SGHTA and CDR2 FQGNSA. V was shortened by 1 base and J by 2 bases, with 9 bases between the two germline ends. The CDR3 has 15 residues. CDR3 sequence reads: CASSLDLGGNQPQHF. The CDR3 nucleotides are TGTGCCAGCAGCTTAGATTTGGGGGGCAATCAGCCCCAGCATTTT.

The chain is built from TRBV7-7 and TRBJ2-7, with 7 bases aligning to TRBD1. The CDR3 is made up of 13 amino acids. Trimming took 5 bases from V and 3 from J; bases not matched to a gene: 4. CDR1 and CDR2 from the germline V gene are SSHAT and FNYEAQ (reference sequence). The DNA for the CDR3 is TGTGCCAGCAGCCCTGGACAGGACTACGAGCAGTACTTC. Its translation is CASSPGQDYEQYF.

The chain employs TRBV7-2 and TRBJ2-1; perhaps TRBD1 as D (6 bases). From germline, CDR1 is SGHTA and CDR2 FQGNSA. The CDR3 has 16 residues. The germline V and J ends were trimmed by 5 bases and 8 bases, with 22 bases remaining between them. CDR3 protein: CASSPPNPGQSHEQFF. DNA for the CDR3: TGTGCCAGCAGCCCCCCAAATCCGGGACAATCTCATGAGCAGTTCTTC. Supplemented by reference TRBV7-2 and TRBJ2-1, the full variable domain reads GAGVSQSPSNKVTEKGKDVELRCDPISGHTALYWYRQSLGQGLEFLIYFQGNSAPDKSGLPSDRFSAERTGGSVSTLTIQRTQQEDSAVYLCASSPPNPGQSHEQFFGPGTRLTVL.

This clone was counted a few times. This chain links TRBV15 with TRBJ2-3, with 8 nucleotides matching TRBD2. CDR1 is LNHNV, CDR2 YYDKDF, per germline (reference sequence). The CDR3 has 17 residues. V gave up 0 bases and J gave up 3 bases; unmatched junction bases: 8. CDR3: CATSRDLPGGTTDTQYF. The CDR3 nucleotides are TGTGCCACCAGCAGAGATCTCCCGGGAGGGACGACAGATACGCAGTATTTT.

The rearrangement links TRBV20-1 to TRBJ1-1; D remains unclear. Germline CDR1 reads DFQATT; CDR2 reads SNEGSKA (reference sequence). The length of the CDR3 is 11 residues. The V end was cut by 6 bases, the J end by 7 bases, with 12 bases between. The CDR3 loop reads CSASVGIEAFF. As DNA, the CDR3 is TGCAGTGCCTCGGTGGGGATTGAAGCTTTCTTT.

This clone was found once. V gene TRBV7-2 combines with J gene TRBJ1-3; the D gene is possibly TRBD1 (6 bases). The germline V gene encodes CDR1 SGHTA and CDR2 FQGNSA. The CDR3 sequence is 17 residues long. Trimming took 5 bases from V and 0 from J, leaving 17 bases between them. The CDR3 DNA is TGTGCCAGCAGCCGGGATAGGACAGCCGACTCTGGAAACACCATATATTTT. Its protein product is CASSRDRTADSGNTIYF.

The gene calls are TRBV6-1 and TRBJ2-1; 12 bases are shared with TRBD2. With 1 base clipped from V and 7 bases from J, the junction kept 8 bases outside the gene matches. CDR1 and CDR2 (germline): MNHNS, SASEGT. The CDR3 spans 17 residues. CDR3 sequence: CASSEGASGRAVNEQFF. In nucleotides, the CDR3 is TGTGCCAGCAGTGAAGGGGCTAGCGGGAGGGCCGTTAATGAGCAGTTCTTC.

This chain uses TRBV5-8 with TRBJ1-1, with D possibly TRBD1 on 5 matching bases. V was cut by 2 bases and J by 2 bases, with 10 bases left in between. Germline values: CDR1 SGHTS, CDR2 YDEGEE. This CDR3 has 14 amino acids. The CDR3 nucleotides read TGTGCCAGCAGCTTAAGGGGACGAAACACTGAAGCTTTCTTT. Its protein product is CASSLRGRNTEAFF.

The DNA of the CDR3 is TGTGCCAGCAGCCAGTCCTTCTATGGCTACACCTTC. It codes for CASSQSFYGYTF. The rearrangement links TRBV7-2 to TRBJ1-2; no clear D gene. From germline, CDR1 is SGHTA and CDR2 FQGNSA. This CDR3 has 12 amino acids. V lost 5 bases to trimming and J lost 4 bases, with 8 bases between them.

The CDR3 here is CASSLLGGNAGELFF. In DNA, the CDR3 is TGTGCCAGCAGCTTGCTAGGGGGGAATGCCGGGGAGCTGTTTTTT. This rearrangement joins TRBV5-8 to TRBJ2-2, with D perhaps given as TRBD1 or TRBD2 (6 bases each). The CDR3 sequence is 15 residues long. V was shortened by 1 base and J by 6 bases, with 13 bases between the two germline ends. CDR1 and CDR2 from the germline V gene are SGHTS and YDEGEE. Filled out from reference TRBV5-8 and TRBJ2-2, the complete variable domain reads EAGVTQSPTHLIKTRGQQATLRCSPISGHTSVYWYQQALGLGLQFLLWYDEGEERNRGNFPPRFSGRQFPNYSSELNVNALELEDSALYLCASSLLGGNAGELFFGEGSRLTVL.

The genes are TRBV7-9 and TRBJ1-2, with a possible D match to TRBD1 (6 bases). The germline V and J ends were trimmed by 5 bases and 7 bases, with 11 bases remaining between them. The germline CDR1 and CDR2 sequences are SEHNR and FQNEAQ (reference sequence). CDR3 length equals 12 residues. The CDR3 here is CASSRDNTGYTF. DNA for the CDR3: TGTGCCAGCAGCCGGGACAACACTGGCTACACCTTC.

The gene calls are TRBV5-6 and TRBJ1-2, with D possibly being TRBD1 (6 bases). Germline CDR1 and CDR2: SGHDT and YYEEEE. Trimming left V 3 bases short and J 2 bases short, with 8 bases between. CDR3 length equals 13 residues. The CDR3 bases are TGTGCCAGCAGCTCCGGACAGAACTATGGCTACACCTTC. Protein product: CASSSGQNYGYTF.

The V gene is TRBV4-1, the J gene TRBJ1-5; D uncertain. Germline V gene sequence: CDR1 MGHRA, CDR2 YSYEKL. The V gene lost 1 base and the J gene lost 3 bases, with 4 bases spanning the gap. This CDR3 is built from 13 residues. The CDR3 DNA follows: TGCGCCAGCAGCCAAGCCATCAATCAGCCCCAGCATTTT. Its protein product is CASSQAINQPQHF.

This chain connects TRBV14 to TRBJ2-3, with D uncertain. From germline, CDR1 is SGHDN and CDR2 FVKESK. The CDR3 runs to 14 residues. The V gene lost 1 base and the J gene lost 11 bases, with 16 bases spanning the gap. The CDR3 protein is CASSQGPVLPEQYF. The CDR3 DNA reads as TGTGCCAGCAGCCAAGGACCGGTCCTTCCCGAGCAGTATTTT. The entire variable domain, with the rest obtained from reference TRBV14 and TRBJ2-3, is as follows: EAGVTQFPSHSVIEKGQTVTLRCDPISGHDNLYWYRRVMGKEIKFLLHFVKESKQDESGMPNNRFLAERTGGTYSTLKVQPAELEDSGVYFCASSQGPVLPEQYFGPGTRLTVL.

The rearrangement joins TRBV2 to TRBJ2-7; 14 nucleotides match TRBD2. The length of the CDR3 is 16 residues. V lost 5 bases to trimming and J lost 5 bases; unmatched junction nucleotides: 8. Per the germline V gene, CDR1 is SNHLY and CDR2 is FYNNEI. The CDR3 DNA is TGTGCCAGCAGTCTACGACTAGCGGGAGGGGAAAACGAGCAGTACTTC. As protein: CASSLRLAGGENEQYF.

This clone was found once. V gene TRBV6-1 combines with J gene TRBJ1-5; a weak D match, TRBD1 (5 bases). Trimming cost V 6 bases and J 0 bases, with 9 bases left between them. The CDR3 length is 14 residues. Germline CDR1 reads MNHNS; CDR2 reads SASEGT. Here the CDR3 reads CASRDIVSNQPQHF. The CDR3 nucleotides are TGTGCCAGCAGGGACATCGTTAGCAATCAGCCCCAGCATTTT.

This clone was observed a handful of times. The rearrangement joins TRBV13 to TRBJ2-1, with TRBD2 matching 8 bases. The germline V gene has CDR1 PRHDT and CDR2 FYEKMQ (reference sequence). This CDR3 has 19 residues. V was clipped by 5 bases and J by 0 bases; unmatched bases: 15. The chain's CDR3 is CASSTSWVAGISSYNEQFF. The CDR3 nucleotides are TGTGCCAGCAGCACCTCGTGGGTAGCGGGGATTAGCTCCTACAATGAGCAGTTCTTC.

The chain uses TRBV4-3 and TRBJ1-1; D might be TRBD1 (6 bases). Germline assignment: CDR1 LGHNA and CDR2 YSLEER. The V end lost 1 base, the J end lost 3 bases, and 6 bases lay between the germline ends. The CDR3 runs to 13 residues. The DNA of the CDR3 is TGCGCCAGCAGCCAAGGGGGGCACACTGAAGCTTTCTTT. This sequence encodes CASSQGGHTEAFF.